This TCR beta chain was sequenced in a study of cytomegalovirus exposure and HLA in healthy donors. Study-level results: When a later analysis compared HLA-associated TCR beta chains with equally common others, the HLA-associated chains turned out to be more clonally expanded and to have lower generation probabilities. For TCR beta chains, V- and J-gene trimming was later linked to a missense DCLRE1C variant. A likely sequencing artifact accounted for one observed cluster of highly shared sequence variants.

The trim removed 0 bases at V and 10 bases at J, leaving 11 bases unmatched. Looked up from germline, CDR1 is SGHDN and CDR2 is FVKESK. The length of the CDR3 is 15 residues. PCR amplification relied on 60 Vbeta primers (plus 13 Jbeta primers). The table came from immunoSEQ multiplex PCR; TCRdb's copy has only in-frame clones and leaves some out. This table has roughly 200,000 clones, roughly 74% appearing once. This clone has only a few counts. The target antigen is unknown. The sequencing input was PBMCs. This rearrangement joins TRBV14 to TRBJ2-7; 8 nucleotides line up with TRBD2. This clonotype was obtained from a female donor in good health and CMV-seronegative. This chain's CDR3 is CASSQDPAGAGGQYF. The CDR3 bases are TGTGCCAGCAGCCAAGACCCAGCGGGGGCTGGGGGTCAGTACTTC.